A single sample is the source of the 7 T cell receptor beta chains below, sequenced in a study of shared T cell receptors in the human thymus. Data came from immunoSEQ multiplex PCR; TCRdb stores just in-frame clones and leaves some out. The sample has roughly 550,000 clones, about 80% seen once. These sequences were also reported in another study, on human thymus T cells.

The sample taken for sequencing was thymocytes. Receptor source: a boy less than two years old with a congenital heart defect.

The rearrangement joins TRBV5-5 to TRBJ2-7; D gene uncertain. Trimming removed 2 bases at V and 4 bases at J, with 10 bases between. CDR1 and CDR2 from the germline V gene are SGHKS and YYEKEE (reference sequence). The CDR3 has 13 residues. CDR3 amino acids: CASSFPGSYEQYF. The CDR3 DNA follows: TGTGCCAGCAGCTTTCCGGGTTCTTACGAGCAGTACTTC.

V usage is TRBV2 and J usage is TRBJ2-1; tentatively, D is TRBD2 (6 bases). This CDR3 has 12 amino acids. Germline loops: CDR1 SNHLY, CDR2 FYNNEI. Trimming stripped 5 bases from V and 8 bases from J, with 10 bases between. CDR3 region: CASSPSVYEQFF. CDR3 bases: TGTGCCAGCAGTCCTAGCGTCTATGAGCAGTTCTTC.

The chain recombines TRBV28 with TRBJ2-7; a weak D match, TRBD2 (6 bases). This CDR3 spans 17 amino acids. Trimming took 2 bases from V and 0 from J, leaving 17 bases between them. Germline CDR1 is MDHEN and CDR2 is SYDVKM. Here the CDR3 DNA reads TGTGCCAGCAGTTTAGGGGGACTGGCGACGATCTCCTACGAGCAGTACTTC. Residues: CASSLGGLATISYEQYF.

V gene TRBV10-3 combines with J gene TRBJ1-1; 7 nucleotides agree with TRBD1. The CDR3 is 13 residues long. Germline CDR1 is ENHRY and CDR2 is SYGVKD. Trimming cost V 6 bases and J 3 bases; bases outside gene matches: 4. In nucleotides, the CDR3 is TGTGCCATCAGGGGACAGCCCGACACTGAAGCTTTCTTT. It codes for CAIRGQPDTEAFF.

This clone has a single count. The J gene is TRBJ2-1, the V gene TRBV30; weak D call: TRBD2 (5 bases). There are 16 residues in the CDR3. V was shortened by 0 bases and J by 5 bases, with 17 bases between the two germline ends. The V gene's germline CDR1 is GTSNPN and CDR2 SVGIG (reference sequence). Here the CDR3 DNA reads TGTGCCTGGAGTGTCTTTGCGGGTGTGGGCAACAATGAGCAGTTCTTC. The encoded protein is CAWSVFAGVGNNEQFF.

V is TRBV5-8 and J is TRBJ2-5; 7 nucleotides match TRBD2. CDR1 is SGHTS and CDR2 is YDEGEE in the germline V gene. CDR3 length: 16 amino acids. V lost 0 bases, J lost 1 base, and 6 bases stayed unmatched. The CDR3 sequence: CASSLERGGVQETQYF. CDR3 DNA: TGTGCCAGCAGCTTGGAGAGGGGAGGGGTCCAAGAGACCCAGTACTTC.

This clone was observed once. V usage is TRBV11-3 and J usage is TRBJ2-7; 13 bases are shared with TRBD2. Germline CDR1 and CDR2: SGHNT and YENEEA. The CDR3 sequence is 16 residues long. With V trimmed by 5 bases and J by 2 bases, 6 bases remained unmatched. The chain's CDR3 is CASSPGLAGATYEQYF. CDR3 sequence (DNA): TGTGCCAGCAGCCCAGGACTAGCGGGGGCTACCTACGAGCAGTACTTC.